This TCR beta chain was profiled in a study of Graves' ophthalmopathy and Graves' hyperthyroidism. Using RNA transcripts, the TCR beta CDR3 regions were amplified. HTBI-primed RT-PCR formed the first round, and a multiplex PCR formed the second. A single record per CDR3 protein comes from TCRdb applying MiXCR to the multiplex PCR reads. Of 210,000 or so distinct CDR3 sequences detected, 29% appear once; the ten largest clones hold approximately 8.2%. This clonotype was recorded many times. Its cognate antigen is unknown. The V gene's germline CDR1 is SGDLS and CDR2 YYNGEE. The V and J ends lost 3 bases and 4 bases, in that order; junction bases with no gene match: 7. The CDR3 is 15 amino acids. Study-wide results and caveats: Among expanded thyroid clonotypes above 0.001 frequency, most also occurred in blood. A model built from 13 signatures distinguished ophthalmopathy from stable hyperthyroidism with around 91% sensitivity and approximately 82% specificity.

Ophthalmopathic donors had moderate-to-severe activity, CAS ≥3 and NOSPECS ≥4, with disease that had lasted under 3 months. The source is a man between 50 and 59 years old with Graves' ophthalmopathy. Input material: peripheral blood. This chain connects TRBV9 to TRBJ1-5; 7 bases line up with TRBD1. The CDR3 reads CASSGVTGLNQPQHF. CDR3 nucleotides: TGTGCCAGCAGCGGGGTGACAGGGCTAAATCAGCCCCAGCATTTT.